Sequencing of this TCR beta chain was carried out in a study of CD8 T cells in ankylosing spondylitis. Broader study findings: CD8+ cells made up the disease-linked clones, which were relatively rare in peripheral blood. Within matched ankylosing spondylitis synovial fluid, disease-linked clones were reportedly significantly enriched. Ankylosing spondylitis blood appeared to carry a characteristic TCR beta motif of seven to nine highly homologous variants. Past research had described some motif variants in reactive arthritis synovial fluid and blood.

Only a few counts were recorded for this clonotype. The antigen remains undetermined. With 2 bases removed from V and 8 bases from J, the gap between germline ends came to 12 bases. Germline CDR1 and CDR2: SGHAT and FQNNGV. CDR3 length: 13 residues. TCRdb called the 5' RACE reads again in MiXCR, with one record for every CDR3 protein. The sample shows more than 300,000 distinct CDR3 sequences, around 8% of them seen only once. Sequencing was performed on blood, either unsorted or a sorted T cell fraction (not recorded which). This TCR derives from a male donor with ankylosing spondylitis. The chain recombines TRBV11-2 with TRBJ1-2; maybe TRBD1 (6 bases). CDR3 sequence: CASSLSGQRGYTF. For the CDR3, the DNA is TGTGCCAGCAGCTTATCCGGACAGAGAGGCTACACCTTC.